The 10 T cell receptor beta chains reported below all come from one sample, sequenced in a study of T cell changes during pregnancy in multiple sclerosis. Generated by immunoSEQ multiplex PCR, the TCRdb table keeps only in-frame clones and is missing some. The table has about 87,000 clones, just over 90% seen once; the top ten hold about 1.3%. Sequencing was performed on peripheral blood, taken in the third trimester of pregnancy. These receptors were taken from a female donor in good health, enrolled as a control in a pregnancy study.

The V call is TRBV15, the J call TRBJ2-7; TRBD1 aligns across 7 bases. This CDR3 comprises 15 residues. Germline lookup yields CDR1 LNHNV and CDR2 YYDKDF (reference sequence). V dropped 5 bases and J dropped 0; count of bases not matched to a gene: 7. CDR3 residues: CATSPQRDSSYEQYF. The CDR3 bases are TGTGCCACCAGCCCACAGAGGGACAGCTCCTACGAGCAGTACTTC.

The V and J genes are TRBV2 and TRBJ2-7, with D uncertain. Germline V gives CDR1 SNHLY, CDR2 FYNNEI. The CDR3 runs 15 residues. Trimming removed 2 bases from V and 0 bases from J, with 11 bases in between. The CDR3 sequence: CASSEQAGSSYEQYF. The CDR3 nucleotides are TGTGCCAGCAGTGAACAGGCAGGCAGCTCCTACGAGCAGTACTTC.

V is TRBV19 and J is TRBJ1-2; 7 positions agree with TRBD1. Germline assignment: CDR1 LNHDA and CDR2 SQIVND (reference sequence). The trim removed 6 bases at V and 4 bases at J, leaving 17 bases unmatched. The CDR3 is 17 amino acids. CDR3 loop: CASSIGPQGLSPYGYTF. Here the CDR3 DNA reads TGTGCCAGTAGCATTGGGCCACAGGGGCTCTCACCCTATGGCTACACCTTC.

V gene TRBV15 combines with J gene TRBJ1-3; no clear D. The CDR3 is 16 amino acids. Deletions cut 5 bases from V and 0 bases from J, with 14 bases between. CDR1 and CDR2 from the germline V gene are LNHNV and YYDKDF (reference sequence). The CDR3 DNA sequence: TGTGCCACCAGCGCCCAACAGTCACGCTCTGGAAACACCATATATTTT. Amino acids: CATSAQQSRSGNTIYF.

V and J are TRBV6-1 and TRBJ2-3; weak D call: TRBD2 (6 bases). Germline CDR1 MNHNS, CDR2 SASEGT. CDR3 length equals 13 residues. V lost 7 bases and J lost 11, with 19 bases in between. CDR3 DNA: TGTGCCAGCATGAGTATAGCCCTGGGGGGGCAGTATTTT. Translating it yields CASMSIALGGQYF.

This chain joins TRBV5-1 and TRBJ1-4; TRBD1 aligns across 7 bases. The germline V gene has CDR1 SGHRS and CDR2 YFSETQ. The CDR3 contains 14 residues. V was pared by 4 bases and J by 5 bases, with 5 bases of the junction left unmatched. CDR3 DNA: TGCGCCAGCAGCCTCGGGACAGAGAATGAAAAACTGTTTTTT. Translation: CASSLGTENEKLFF. The variable domain in full, with the rest retrieved from reference TRBV5-1 and TRBJ1-4, is KAGVTQTPRYLIKTRGQQVTLSCSPISGHRSVSWYQQTPGQGLQFLFEYFSETQRNKGNFPGRFSGRQFSNSRSEMNVSTLELGDSALYLCASSLGTENEKLFFGSGTQLSVL.

This chain links TRBV25-1 with TRBJ2-3; 9 bases match TRBD2. The CDR3 loop spans 18 amino acids. V was pared by 1 base and J by 4 bases, with 12 bases of the junction left unmatched. Germline assignment: CDR1 MGHDK and CDR2 SYGVNS. DNA for the CDR3: TGTGCCAGCAGTGAATTTCGGGGGTTAGCGGGAGTGGCAGATACGCAGTATTTT. Translated: CASSEFRGLAGVADTQYF.

The chain recombines TRBV11-2 with TRBJ2-1, with 7 bases fitting TRBD2. This CDR3 is 18 amino acids long. V was clipped by 0 bases and J by 4 bases; unmatched bases: 12. Per germline, CDR1 SGHAT and CDR2 FQNNGV. CDR3 loop: CASSLERSVAGAYNEQFF. In DNA, the CDR3 is TGTGCCAGCAGCTTAGAGAGATCTGTGGCGGGAGCTTACAATGAGCAGTTCTTC.

This clone has a handful of counts. The chain joins TRBV27 to TRBJ1-1; D ambiguous. Per germline, CDR1 MNHEY and CDR2 SMNVEV (reference sequence). Trimming left V 3 bases short and J 2 bases short, with 13 bases between. This CDR3 is built from 15 residues. CDR3 region: CASSFTGRGNTEAFF. CDR3 in DNA: TGTGCCAGCAGTTTCACGGGGAGAGGAAACACTGAAGCTTTCTTT.

This clone was observed a handful of times. The chain joins TRBV28 to TRBJ1-5, with D uncertain. V lost 5 bases, J lost 7 bases, and 15 bases lay in between. CDR3 length: 14 amino acids. Germline V gene lookup returns CDR1 MDHEN and CDR2 SYDVKM. CDR3 sequence (DNA): TGTGCCAGCAGTATCCCAGAGGGATTGCAGCCCCAGCATTTT. Amino acid sequence: CASSIPEGLQPQHF.